Shown below are 27 T cell receptor beta chains from a single sample sequenced in a study of control samples from healthy donors and cancer patients (dated by TCRdb to 2018 to 2021). Receptors were amplified or captured by the immunoSEQ multiplex PCR assay. TCRdb carries this immuneACCESS record with in-frame sequences only. Its versions omit some clonotypes, under half of them owing to an unresolved V gene in the studies checked, with the rest unexplained. Present in this sample are about 130,000 clones, approximately 90% of which were seen just once. Roughly 2.1% of the sample goes to the ten largest clones. The specimen was blood. The receptors shown here come from a woman in her 50s in good health.

The V gene is TRBV28, the J gene TRBJ2-7, with 8 bases aligning to TRBD2. The CDR3 contains 17 residues. V dropped 5 bases and J dropped 1; count of bases not matched to a gene: 13. Germline CDR1 MDHEN, CDR2 SYDVKM. The CDR3 DNA is TGTGCCAGCAGTAAGCTCCCGGGGGGGGGCCGATCCTACGAGCAGTACTTC. Translated, it gives CASSKLPGGGRSYEQYF.

V is TRBV21-1 and J is TRBJ2-1; the D segment call TRBD1 is taken from the table without a DNA check. TRBV21-1 is designated a pseudogene. The CDR3 sequence is 16 residues long. CDR3 nucleotide sequence: TGTGCCAGCAGAATCAGGGGGATTGACAGTTCGAATGAGCAGTTCTTC. It yields the protein CASRIRGIDSSNEQFF.

This chain uses TRBV2 with TRBJ1-6; D gene uncertain. V was cut by 7 bases and J by 2 bases, with 12 bases left in between. Germline loops: CDR1 SNHLY, CDR2 FYNNEI. The CDR3 is 15 amino acids. CDR3 nucleotide sequence: TGTGCCAGCACGTGGCAGGACGCCTATAATTCACCCCTCCACTTT. Its protein is CASTWQDAYNSPLHF.

The chain couples TRBV7-9 to TRBJ2-7, with D possibly matching TRBD1 (5 bases). V lost 5 bases and J 6 bases, leaving 11 bases between the germline ends. Germline CDR1 reads SEHNR; CDR2 reads FQNEAQ (reference sequence). CDR3 length equals 12 residues. As DNA, the CDR3 is TGTGCCAGCAGCATAGGACAAGGCGAGCAGTACTTC. Translated, it gives CASSIGQGEQYF.

This clone was detected once. The rearrangement joins TRBV19 to TRBJ1-2; 7 bases agree with TRBD1. After removal of 3 bases from V and 4 bases from J, the junction contained 5 bases not matched to a gene. The length of the CDR3 is 14 residues. Germline CDR1 is LNHDA and CDR2 is SQIVND (reference sequence). CDR3 in amino acids: CASSMGQLIYGYTF. CDR3 DNA sequence: TGTGCCAGTAGTATGGGACAGCTGATCTATGGCTACACCTTC.

The chain couples TRBV7-9 to TRBJ1-6; unclear D gene. The CDR3 loop spans 17 amino acids. Germline values: CDR1 SEHNR, CDR2 FQNEAQ (reference sequence). The V end lost 5 bases, the J end lost 0 bases, and 14 bases lay between the germline ends. The CDR3 DNA follows: TGTGCCAGCAGCATCGGATCGGGGAGCTCCTATAATTCACCCCTCCACTTT. This codes for CASSIGSGSSYNSPLHF.

The CDR3 protein is CASSPIPGPGNTIYF. In DNA form, the CDR3 reads TGTGCCAGCTCCCCTATCCCGGGCCCGGGAAACACCATATATTTT. V and J are TRBV18 and TRBJ1-3, with D unclear. This CDR3 spans 15 amino acids. V was trimmed by 6 bases and J by 4 bases, leaving 16 bases between them. Germline-derived CDR1 and CDR2 are KGHSH and LQKENI.

The chain links TRBV5-1 to TRBJ1-3; 10 positions match TRBD1. Germline loops: CDR1 SGHRS, CDR2 YFSETQ. CDR3 length: 15 amino acids. The ends lost 3 bases at V and 4 bases at J; junction bases unmatched: 4. The CDR3 DNA follows: TGCGCCAGCAGCTCGGACAGGGGGTTCGGAAACACCATATATTTT. Translating gives CASSSDRGFGNTIYF.

The chain joins TRBV19 to TRBJ1-3; tentatively, D is TRBD1 (6 bases). Trimming removed 6 bases from V and 0 bases from J, with 12 bases in between. CDR1 is LNHDA, CDR2 SQIVND, per germline (reference sequence). The CDR3 loop spans 15 amino acids. CDR3 DNA: TGTGCCAGTAGAAGACAGGCCATCTCTGGAAACACCATATATTTT. Protein product: CASRRQAISGNTIYF.

The rearrangement links TRBV13 to TRBJ2-1; 7 nucleotides align to TRBD2. This CDR3 region has 16 residues. The trim removed 2 bases at V and 3 bases at J, leaving 7 bases unmatched. Germline V gene lookup returns CDR1 PRHDT and CDR2 FYEKMQ (reference sequence). The CDR3 spells CASSLSGREFYNEQFF. The CDR3 DNA sequence: TGTGCCAGCAGCTTATCCGGGCGGGAGTTCTACAATGAGCAGTTCTTC.

The V call is TRBV3-1 (or the pseudogene TRBV3-2), the J call TRBJ1-2, with D hard to call. The CDR3 is 12 amino acids. Germline V gene lookup returns CDR1 LGHDT and CDR2 YNNKEL (reference sequence). Trimming cost V 2 bases and J 8 bases, with 9 bases left between them. The CDR3 reads CASSQSGSGYTF. The CDR3, as DNA: TGTGCCAGCAGCCAATCGGGGAGCGGCTACACCTTC.

The chain is built from TRBV5-4 and TRBJ1-2; 7 bases match TRBD1. There are 14 residues in the CDR3. The V gene end was trimmed by 4 bases and the J gene end by 4 bases; junction bases not matched to a gene: 7. Germline CDR1 reads SGHNT; CDR2 reads YYREEE (reference sequence). The DNA for the CDR3 is TGTGCCAGCAGCCACACAGGGGTTAGCTATGGCTACACCTTC. This gives the protein CASSHTGVSYGYTF.

The V call is TRBV15, the J call TRBJ1-6; D remains ambiguous. Germline V gene sequence: CDR1 LNHNV, CDR2 YYDKDF (reference sequence). The V end was cut by 4 bases, the J end by 9 bases, with 13 bases between. CDR3 size: 14 residues. The CDR3 region is CATSKPTLGSPLHF. The CDR3 coding sequence is TGTGCCACCAGCAAACCAACGTTAGGTTCACCCCTCCACTTT.

Comments on this clone: Other DNA sequences in this sample translate to the same CDR3. The chain has TRBV6-4 and TRBJ1-1, with D possibly matching TRBD1 (5 bases). The CDR3 is made up of 13 amino acids. Deletions cut 2 bases from V and 5 bases from J, with 9 bases between. The germline gives CDR1 MRHNA, CDR2 SNTAGT. The CDR3: CASSDGGNTEAFF. CDR3 bases: TGTGCCAGCAGTGACGGGGGAAATACTGAAGCTTTCTTT.

A word on this clone: Other DNA sequences in the same sample also yield this CDR3. The CDR3 loop is CASSDSRGSNQPQHF. CDR3 bases: TGCGCCAGCAGCGACTCGCGGGGAAGCAATCAGCCCCAGCATTTT. The V gene is TRBV4-1, the J gene TRBJ1-5; D unclear. This CDR3 has 15 residues. Germline V lookup: CDR1 MGHRA, CDR2 YSYEKL. The ends were cut back, 5 bases at V and 1 base at J, with 12 bases in the middle.

V gene TRBV2 combines with J gene TRBJ2-7; no definite D call. CDR3 length: 12 residues. The V gene's germline CDR1 is SNHLY and CDR2 FYNNEI. The germline V and J ends were trimmed by 5 bases and 7 bases, with 12 bases remaining between them. Written as DNA, the CDR3 is TGTGCCAGCAGTCAATCTGTCCGTGAGCAGTACTTC. Translated: CASSQSVREQYF.

The V call is TRBV19, the J call TRBJ2-7; 7 bases fit TRBD1. This CDR3 has 15 residues. From germline, CDR1 is LNHDA and CDR2 SQIVND (reference sequence). The V segment lost 0 bases and the J segment 2 bases; nucleotides outside the gene matches: 4. The CDR3 loop is CASSIDLGQTYEQYF. CDR3 coding DNA: TGTGCCAGTAGTATAGATCTGGGACAGACCTACGAGCAGTACTTC.

This sequence joins TRBV10-1 and TRBJ1-1; D is unresolved. Trimming cost V 1 base and J 8 bases, with 8 bases left between them. Germline V CDR1 and CDR2: WNHNN, SYGVQD (reference sequence). The CDR3 totals 12 residues. The CDR3 DNA reads TGCGCCAGCAGTGAGTGGGCAGGCGAAGCTTTCTTT. It is translated as CASSEWAGEAFF.

This clone was detected a few times. The chain carries TRBV2 and TRBJ1-5; 12 bases match TRBD1. Germline trimming cut 6 bases from V and 5 bases from J; bases unmatched to any gene: 2. The germline CDR1 and CDR2 sequences are SNHLY and FYNNEI. This CDR3 comprises 14 residues. The CDR3 protein is CASRGTGGYQPQHF. CDR3 nucleotides: TGTGCCAGCAGGGGGACAGGGGGCTATCAGCCCCAGCATTTT.

The J gene is TRBJ2-1, the V gene TRBV27, with 12 bases fitting TRBD2. CDR1 and CDR2 (germline): MNHEY, SMNVEV (reference sequence). Unmatched junction bases numbered 3, after V lost 5 bases and J lost 4 bases. This CDR3 comprises 15 residues. Here the CDR3 DNA reads TGTGCCAGCAGTGACGGGACTAGCGGGTACAATGAGCAGTTCTTC. It yields the protein CASSDGTSGYNEQFF.

The chain couples TRBV5-1 to TRBJ1-3; tentatively, D is TRBD1 (5 bases). The CDR3 is 14 residues long. CDR1 is SGHRS, CDR2 YFSETQ, per germline. V was clipped by 4 bases and J by 4 bases, with 12 bases between them. The CDR3 loop reads CASSPGEGGNTIYF. Written as DNA, the CDR3 is TGCGCCAGCAGCCCGGGCGAGGGGGGAAACACCATATATTTT.

A single count supports this clone. The chain carries TRBV28 and TRBJ1-6; 8 bases are shared with TRBD1. Trimming removed 3 bases from V and 6 bases from J; junction bases left unmatched: 13. CDR3 length: 18 residues. CDR1 and CDR2 from the germline V gene are MDHEN and SYDVKM. Written as DNA, the CDR3 is TGTGCCAGCAGTTTCGATCCATCTATTGACAGGGGTAATTCACCCCTCCACTTT. Encoded protein: CASSFDPSIDRGNSPLHF.

The rearrangement links TRBV19 to TRBJ2-1; 7 positions agree with TRBD1. Trimming cost V 1 base and J 4 bases; bases outside gene matches: 4. CDR3 length: 15 amino acids. CDR1 is LNHDA and CDR2 is SQIVND in the germline V gene (reference sequence). CDR3 bases: TGTGCCAGTAGTATAGCTGGGACAGCTTACAATGAGCAGTTCTTC. Its translation: CASSIAGTAYNEQFF.

V is TRBV6-1 and J is TRBJ1-5; no reliable D call. The CDR3 runs to 13 residues. V lost 0 bases, J lost 6 bases, and 6 bases lay in between. Germline values: CDR1 MNHNS, CDR2 SASEGT. CDR3 coding DNA: TGTGCCAGCAGTGAAGCCATTGGTCAGCCCCAGCATTTT. It is translated as CASSEAIGQPQHF.

This chain links TRBV2 with TRBJ1-5; the D gene is possibly TRBD1 (6 bases). V was pared by 7 bases and J by 8 bases, with 18 bases between. This CDR3 has 14 residues. CDR1 SNHLY and CDR2 FYNNEI come from the germline V gene. The CDR3 protein is CASMGRPKGEPQHF. The CDR3 DNA follows: TGTGCCAGCATGGGGCGGCCGAAGGGGGAGCCCCAGCATTTT.

V and J are TRBV28 and TRBJ2-3; 12 bases fit TRBD1. Germline assignment: CDR1 MDHEN and CDR2 SYDVKM. CDR3 length: 16 residues. V lost 4 bases to trimming and J lost 4 bases; unmatched junction nucleotides: 6. The CDR3 nucleotides read TGTGCCAGCAGTTCTGGGGGACAGGGGGCCCCAGATACGCAGTATTTT. It specifies CASSSGGQGAPDTQYF.

This chain joins TRBV6-1 and TRBJ2-7; TRBD1 agrees at 7 bases. J was trimmed by 3 bases and V by 2 bases; bases with no gene match: 4. The CDR3 has 14 residues. From germline, CDR1 is MNHNS and CDR2 SASEGT. The CDR3 sequence: CASSERGLSYEQYF. Written as DNA, the CDR3 is TGTGCCAGCAGTGAAAGGGGGCTCAGCTACGAGCAGTACTTC.